This record covers a single T cell receptor (beta chain). The sample belongs to a study of blood T cell repertoires in COVID-19. At the level of the study: The origin of the acute and convalescent COVID-19 samples was the United States, Italy and Spain. T cells, B-cell-depleted T cells, or PBMCs provided the cDNA or gDNA that served as material.

Germline CDR1 reads DFQATT; CDR2 reads SNEGSKA (reference sequence). V was trimmed by 3 bases and J by 10 bases, leaving 12 bases between them. The length of the CDR3 is 11 residues. Study processing details: Reference gene primer amplification yielded estimated nucleated cell counts. Measured with immunoSEQ multiplex PCR; TCRdb has only the in-frame clones, and not every one. V, J and clone size were drawn from that table, and D and trimming were deduced from the DNA. The repertoire holds around 230,000 clones, around 78% seen once, with 2% to 3% in the top ten. The sequenced material came from peripheral blood. The receptor comes from a woman between 65 and 79 years old with active or convalescent COVID-19. The rearrangement joins TRBV20-1 to TRBJ1-2; tentatively, D is TRBD1 (5 bases). CDR3 DNA sequence: TGCAGTGCTAGCGCCAGGGAAGACTACACCTTC. This sequence encodes CSASAREDYTF.